The rows below give T cell receptor beta chains drawn from one sample of a study of cytomegalovirus exposure and HLA in healthy donors. The method was immunoSEQ multiplex PCR; TCRdb's version includes in-frame clones alone and lacks a portion of them. The sample yields about 190,000 clones, 75% to 90% seen once. The sequencing input was PBMCs. The source is a woman aged 25 to 45 in good health and CMV-seronegative. The CDR3 runs from the conserved cysteine through the conserved F or W. D genes are given only for firm matches. Expanded clones are given a class, and other clones once, few, many or no size at all.

CDR3aa | CDR3nt | len | j_gene | v_gene | abundance | d_gene
CASSLRQETQYF | TGTGCCAGCTCACTGAGACAAGAGACCCAGTACTTC | 12 | TRBJ2-5 | TRBV18 | NA | NA
CASTGGRGTEAFF | TGTGCCAGCACGGGGGGAAGAGGGACTGAAGCTTTCTTT | 13 | TRBJ1-1 | TRBV28 | NA | NA
CASSWTSNNEQFF | TGTGCCAGCAGCTGGACATCAAACAATGAGCAGTTCTTC | 13 | TRBJ2-1 | TRBV7-6 | NA | NA
CASSLGRTVLGGNEQFF | TGTGCCAGCAGCTTAGGAAGGACAGTCTTAGGGGGCAATGAGCAGTTCTTC | 17 | TRBJ2-1 | TRBV7-2 | NA | NA
CASSKGAGFGSEQFF | TGTGCCAGTAGTAAGGGGGCAGGGTTTGGTAGTGAGCAGTTCTTC | 15 | TRBJ2-1 | TRBV19 | NA | TRBD1
CASSRDTYNEQFF | TGTGCCAGCAGCCGGGACACCTACAATGAGCAGTTCTTC | 13 | TRBJ2-1 | TRBV7-3 | NA | NA
CASSQVASVSYEQYF | TGCGCCAGCAGCCAAGTTGCTAGCGTATCGTACGAGCAGTACTTC | 15 | TRBJ2-7 | TRBV4-1 | NA | NA
CASSLAGGAGNTIYF | TGTGCCAGCAGCTTGGCCGGGGGGGCAGGAAACACCATATATTTT | 15 | TRBJ1-3 | TRBV5-4 | NA | NA
CAISDRGGNTIYF | TGTGCCATCAGCGACAGGGGAGGAAACACCATATATTTT | 13 | TRBJ1-3 | TRBV10-3 | NA | TRBD1
CASSPRGASGYQETQYF | TGTGCTAGCAGCCCCCGCGGGGCTAGCGGTTACCAAGAGACCCAGTACTTC | 17 | TRBJ2-5 | TRBV7-7 | NA | TRBD2
CASSLRRDSNEKLFF | TGTGCCAGCAGTTTGAGGAGGGACAGTAATGAAAAACTGTTTTTT | 15 | TRBJ1-4 | TRBV27 | once | TRBD1
CASSGGPRNTEAFF | TGTGCCAGCAGCGGCGGGCCCAGGAACACTGAAGCTTTCTTT | 14 | TRBJ1-1 | TRBV7-9 | once | NA
CASSLLPGHYNEQFF | TGTGCCAGCAGTTTACTACCGGGACACTACAATGAGCAGTTCTTC | 15 | TRBJ2-1 | TRBV28 | NA | NA
CATSEAGEGIQYF | TGTGCCACCTCAGAGGCGGGAGAAGGTATTCAGTACTTC | 13 | TRBJ2-4 | TRBV15 | NA | TRBD2
CASTTWTVENTEAFF | TGTGCCAGCACCACATGGACAGTAGAGAACACTGAAGCTTTCTTT | 15 | TRBJ1-1 | TRBV6-1 | NA | NA
CASSEQTGGYTEAFF | TGTGCCAGCAGTGAACAAACAGGGGGCTACACTGAAGCTTTCTTT | 15 | TRBJ1-1 | TRBV2 | NA | TRBD1
CASSLARGHSYEQYF | TGTGCCAGCAGCCTGGCGAGGGGGCATTCCTACGAGCAGTACTTC | 15 | TRBJ2-7 | TRBV5-6 | NA | TRBD1
CASSPESATNEKLFF | TGCGCCAGCAGCCCTGAGAGTGCAACTAATGAAAAACTGTTTTTT | 15 | TRBJ1-4 | TRBV5-1 | NA | NA
CASSPGAGGVSAQYF | TGTGCCAGCAGCCCCGGCGCGGGGGGGGTTTCAGCGCAGTATTTT | 15 | TRBJ2-3 | TRBV11-3 | NA | TRBD2
CVSSSPGQNNEQFF | TGTGTCAGCAGCTCACCGGGACAGAACAATGAGCAGTTCTTC | 14 | TRBJ2-1 | TRBV7-3 | NA | TRBD1
CASSEVGEGGYGYTF | TGTGCCAGCAGTGAAGTAGGGGAAGGGGGCTATGGCTACACCTTC | 15 | TRBJ1-2 | TRBV2 | NA | NA
CAWSVRASGDEQFF | TGTGCCTGGAGTGTACGGGCTAGCGGAGATGAGCAGTTCTTC | 14 | TRBJ2-1 | TRBV30 | NA | TRBD2
CASSLAGVYEQYF | TGTGCCAGCAGCTTAGCAGGGGTTTACGAGCAGTACTTC | 13 | TRBJ2-7 | TRBV7-8 | once | NA
CASSLVSGRGTSNEQFF | TGTGCCAGCAGCTTGGTTAGCGGGAGAGGAACTTCCAATGAGCAGTTCTTC | 17 | TRBJ2-1 | TRBV5-5 | few | TRBD2
CSVHRGRQETQYF | TGCAGCGTTCACAGGGGGCGACAAGAGACCCAGTACTTC | 13 | TRBJ2-5 | TRBV29-1 | NA | TRBD1
CASSFSGNTDTQYF | TGTGCCAGCAGCTTTAGCGGGAACACAGATACGCAGTATTTT | 14 | TRBJ2-3 | TRBV7-9 | NA | TRBD2
CASSPGPNYNEQFF | TGTGCCAGCAGCCCAGGCCCCAACTACAATGAGCAGTTCTTC | 14 | TRBJ2-1 | TRBV7-9 | NA | NA